This entry describes one T cell receptor beta chain. Data came from immunoSEQ multiplex PCR; TCRdb stores just in-frame clones and leaves some out. The data contain 210,000 or so clones, 83% of them singletons. This CDR3 is built from 14 residues. Germline-derived CDR1 and CDR2 are SGHDT and YYEEEE. After removal of 2 bases from V and 5 bases from J, the junction contained 3 bases not matched to a gene. This entry is derived from a study of blood T cell repertoires in COVID-19. The rearrangement links TRBV5-6 to TRBJ1-5; 8 nucleotides agree with TRBD1. This sequence originates from a woman aged 45-65 years who had been exposed to COVID-19. Sequencing was performed on PBMCs or T cells enriched from blood (not recorded which). CDR3 residues: CASSFQGAYQPQHF. The CDR3 region has the DNA TGTGCCAGCAGCTTTCAGGGGGCTTATCAGCCCCAGCATTTT.